Listed here is a single T cell receptor (beta chain). There is no known antigen for this receptor. Base quality data are lacking; no much larger clone is found one base away. This sample was taken from a study of CD8 T cells in Susac syndrome (dated by TCRdb to between 2018 and 2020). Context from the whole study: The study used repertoire sequencing to test whether antigen drove CD8+ T cell activation and differentiation in Susac syndrome. The full study reports these points: The number of individuals in the TCR sequencing and HLA analysis was recognized as being relatively small.

As encoded in the germline V gene, CDR1 is SGHTA while CDR2 is FQGTGA. From the cysteine through the phenylalanine, the CDR3 covers 15 amino acids. The kept DNA is CDR3 alone, 45 bases in frame from the first base. Cut back by 2 bases and 5 bases, the V and J ends lie 16 bases apart. RNA was extracted with the RNeasy kit and roughly 0.45 to 1 ug was reverse transcribed using random hexamers. The immunoSEQ multiplex PCR assay, covering 54 Vbeta and 13 Jbeta segments, was used to amplify TCR beta CDR3 regions. To correct PCR amplification bias, a synthetic template baseline was used for both primer optimization and computational correction. Under the source paper's analysis protocol: Reads were annotated to V, D and J genes according to IMGT and were analyzed with immunoSEQ Analyzer, with only productive sequences retained. To calculate clonality, Shannon entropy was normalized by log2 of the number of productive unique sequences and then subtracted from one. Public and private clones were assessed among the 100 most prevalent clones of each patient and control. Clones were defined as Susac-specific when absent from the healthy and MS cohorts, from over 950 published viral clones and from other ImmuneACCESS disease sequences. TCRdb reanalyzed the raw reads on its own, using fastp at Q25 for trimming and MiXCR for clone calling, and kept in-frame beta chains. Entries that share a CDR3 protein sequence are merged under the most common genes and DNA. In this record, the V and J calls reflect TCRdb's handling and not the investigators' own analysis. For this sample the table gives 120,000 or so distinct CDR3 sequences, of which 85% to 95% were detected only once. The ten largest clones capture 0.093% of the sample.

High-throughput TCR beta sequencing profiled peripheral blood CD8+ and CD4+ T cells from healthy donors, Susac syndrome patients and multiple sclerosis patients. The multiple sclerosis controls were treatment-naive patients who had stable or active relapsing-remitting disease and met the revised McDonald criteria. Bulk CD8+ and CD4+ T cells were purified by magnetic negative isolation, whereas CD8+ TEMRA cells were enriched by FACS. Blood was collected in EDTA tubes and processed within 24 hours, with PBMCs isolated through density gradient centrifugation. PBMCs intended for TCR sequencing were cryopreserved in liquid nitrogen and were subsequently thawed in a 37 degrees C water bath. A purity of at least 90% was achieved for sorted or isolated CD4+, CD8+ and CD8+ TEMRA cells.

The TCR was taken from a human donor with multiple sclerosis. This receptor chain uses TRBV7-3 and TRBJ2-7, with no reliable assignment of the D segment. The material sequenced was CD4+ T cells from PBMCs. In nucleotide form, the sequence is TGTGCCAGCAGCTTAGACCGAGACACTTACAACGAGCAGTACTTC. The resulting protein is CASSLDRDTYNEQYF.